This entry describes one T cell receptor (beta chain). The germline CDR1 and CDR2 sequences are LNHDA and SQIVND (reference sequence). V lost 3 bases to trimming and J lost 5 bases, with 14 bases between them. The CDR3 runs to 14 residues. Data came from immunoSEQ multiplex PCR; TCRdb stores just in-frame clones and leaves some out. The table includes approximately 73,000 clones, more than 85% detected once. The data derive from a study of technical replicates of blood from a handful of donors. This clonotype was obtained from a human donor in good health. Sequencing used T cells isolated from PBMCs. V is TRBV19 and J is TRBJ2-7; perhaps TRBD2 as D (5 bases). The CDR3 is CASSINRGSNEQYF. The CDR3 bases are TGTGCCAGTAGTATTAACCGGGGTTCGAACGAGCAGTACTTC.